This paragraph reports one TCR beta chain. Sequencing used immunoSEQ multiplex PCR; TCRdb keeps in-frame clones, though not all of them. This sample has fewer than 400,000 clones, with more than 75% found just once. The V segment lost 5 bases and the J segment 4 bases; nucleotides outside the gene matches: 8. The CDR3 contains 15 residues. Germline CDR1 SGHNT, CDR2 YYREEE (reference sequence). The data were obtained in a study of blood T cell repertoires in COVID-19. The source material was PBMCs or T cells enriched from blood (not recorded which). V is TRBV5-4 and J is TRBJ2-2, with TRBD2 matching over 7 bases. The source of this sequence is a woman between 50 and 59 years old who had recovered from COVID-19. The CDR3 reads CASRILADGTGELFF. Written as DNA, the CDR3 is TGTGCCAGCAGGATTCTAGCGGATGGCACCGGGGAGCTGTTTTTT.